This T cell receptor (beta chain) was captured by sequencing in a study of breast tumors, draining lymph nodes, adjacent tissues. TCRdb redid the calling of the multiplex PCR reads with MiXCR, one entry per CDR3 protein. The table records over 250,000 distinct CDR3 sequences, roughly 30% of them present only once. This clonotype occurred many times. Its antigen is unknown. Axillary draining lymph nodes of breast cancer patients supplied the node samples. Study-wide findings and caveats: Most tumor T cells seemingly derive from lymph node, then expand in tumor. Tumor repertoires ranked between lymph nodes and nontumor tissue in diversity, with V and J gene preferences. Luminal-like breast cancer showed significantly higher tumor–nontumor repertoire similarity than basal-like.

V was shortened by 6 bases and J by 8 bases, with 11 bases between the two germline ends. The CDR3 runs to 12 residues. Germline assignment: CDR1 SGHVS and CDR2 FQNEAQ. This TCR came from a female donor with breast cancer. Some clones in this sample may be carry-over from other donors' samples. Sample: axillary lymph node tissue. The chain has TRBV7-8 and TRBJ2-1; D is uncertain. CDR3 sequence (DNA): TGTGCCAGCAGTCCCTCCAGGCATGAGCAGTTCTTC. Translated: CASSPSRHEQFF.